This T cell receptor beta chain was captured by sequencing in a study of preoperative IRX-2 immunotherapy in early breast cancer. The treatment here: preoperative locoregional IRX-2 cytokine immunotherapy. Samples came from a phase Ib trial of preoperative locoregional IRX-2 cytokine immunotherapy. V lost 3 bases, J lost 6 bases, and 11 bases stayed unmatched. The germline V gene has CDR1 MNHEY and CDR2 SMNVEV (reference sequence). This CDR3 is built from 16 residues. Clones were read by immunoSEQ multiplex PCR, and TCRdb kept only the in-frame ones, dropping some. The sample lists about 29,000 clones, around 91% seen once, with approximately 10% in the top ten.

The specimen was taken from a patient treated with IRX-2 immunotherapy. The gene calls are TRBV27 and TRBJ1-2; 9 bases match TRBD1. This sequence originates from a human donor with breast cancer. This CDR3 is CASSFRRGTGRDGYTF. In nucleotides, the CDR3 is TGTGCCAGCAGTTTCCGACGGGGGACAGGGCGAGATGGCTACACCTTC.